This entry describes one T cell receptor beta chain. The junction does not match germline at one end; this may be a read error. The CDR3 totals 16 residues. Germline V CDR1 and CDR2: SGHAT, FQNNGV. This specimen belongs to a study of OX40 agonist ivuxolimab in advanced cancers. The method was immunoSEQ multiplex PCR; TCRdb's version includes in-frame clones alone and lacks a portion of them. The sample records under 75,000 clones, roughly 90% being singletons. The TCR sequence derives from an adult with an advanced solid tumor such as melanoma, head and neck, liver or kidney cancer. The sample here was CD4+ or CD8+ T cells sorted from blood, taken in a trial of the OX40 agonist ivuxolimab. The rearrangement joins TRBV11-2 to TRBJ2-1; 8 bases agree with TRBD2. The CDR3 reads CAGSLVAAGGYNEQFF. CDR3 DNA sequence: TGTGCCGGCAGCTTAGTCGCGGCGGGGGGTTACAATGAGCAGTTCTTC.